A single T cell receptor (beta chain) is shown here with its context. Its antigen remains unknown. This entry is derived from a study of T-cell memory formation after mild COVID-19. Whole-study findings and limits: CM and EM subsets held most contracting CD4+ clones; EMRA held CD8+ ones. For second-wave clones that peaked at day 37, SARS-CoV-2 specificity went unverified. Certain responding clones were present in pre-infection memory, suggesting participation of cross-reactive memory.

Germline values: CDR1 SEHNR, CDR2 FQNEAQ (reference sequence). The CDR3 has 14 residues. Trimming removed 4 bases from V and 1 base from J, with 7 bases in between. TCR alpha and TCR beta cDNA libraries carrying sample barcodes and UMIs came from 5'RACE with constant-segment primers. Via MiXCR, TCRdb re-called the 5' RACE reads, giving one row per CDR3 protein. The sample records about 440,000 distinct CDR3 sequences, around 19% being singletons. The chain couples TRBV7-9 to TRBJ2-2, with unresolved D. The sample was PBMCs or a T cell subset sorted from them (not recorded which). This sequence was found in an adult woman who had mild COVID-19 (a few samples of this study predate the infection). Cell type and time point are not known. CDR3 sequence reads: CASSYGQNTGELFF. DNA of the CDR3: TGTGCCAGCAGCTACGGGCAGAACACCGGGGAGCTGTTTTTT.